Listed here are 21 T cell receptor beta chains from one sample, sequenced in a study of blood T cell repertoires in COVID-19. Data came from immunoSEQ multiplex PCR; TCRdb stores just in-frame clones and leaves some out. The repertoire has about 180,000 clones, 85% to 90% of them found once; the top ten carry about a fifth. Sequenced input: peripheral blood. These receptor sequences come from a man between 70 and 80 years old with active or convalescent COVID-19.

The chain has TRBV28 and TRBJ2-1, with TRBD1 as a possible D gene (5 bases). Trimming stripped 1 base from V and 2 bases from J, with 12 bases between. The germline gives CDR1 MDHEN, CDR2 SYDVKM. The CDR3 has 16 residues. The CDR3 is CASSLFVAGTYNEQFF. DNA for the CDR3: TGTGCCAGCAGTTTATTCGTCGCAGGGACCTACAATGAGCAGTTCTTC.

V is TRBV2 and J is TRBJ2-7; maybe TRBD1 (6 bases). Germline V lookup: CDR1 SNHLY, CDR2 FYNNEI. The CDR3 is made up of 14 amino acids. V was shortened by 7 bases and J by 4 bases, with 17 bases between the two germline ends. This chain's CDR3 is CASNEDSRVYEQYF. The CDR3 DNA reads TGTGCCAGCAACGAGGACAGCCGCGTTTACGAGCAGTACTTC.

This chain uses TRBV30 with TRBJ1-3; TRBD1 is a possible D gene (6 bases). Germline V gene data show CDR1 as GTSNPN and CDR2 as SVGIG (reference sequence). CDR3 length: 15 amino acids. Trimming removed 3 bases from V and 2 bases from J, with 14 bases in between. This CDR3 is CAWSPASGAGNTIYF. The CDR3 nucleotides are TGTGCCTGGAGCCCCGCATCAGGGGCTGGAAACACCATATATTTT.

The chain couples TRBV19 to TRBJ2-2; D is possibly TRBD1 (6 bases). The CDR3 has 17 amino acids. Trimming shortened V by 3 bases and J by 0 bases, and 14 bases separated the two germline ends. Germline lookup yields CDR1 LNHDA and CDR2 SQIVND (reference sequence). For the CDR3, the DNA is TGTGCCAGTAGTATGCAGGGGAAGACTTCGAACACCGGGGAGCTGTTTTTT. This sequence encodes CASSMQGKTSNTGELFF.

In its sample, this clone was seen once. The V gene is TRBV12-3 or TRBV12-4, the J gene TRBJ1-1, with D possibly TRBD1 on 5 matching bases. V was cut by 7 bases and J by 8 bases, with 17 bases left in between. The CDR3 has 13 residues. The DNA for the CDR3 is TGTGCCAGCATTAAAGACCGACAGTTGGAAGCTTTCTTT. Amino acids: CASIKDRQLEAFF.

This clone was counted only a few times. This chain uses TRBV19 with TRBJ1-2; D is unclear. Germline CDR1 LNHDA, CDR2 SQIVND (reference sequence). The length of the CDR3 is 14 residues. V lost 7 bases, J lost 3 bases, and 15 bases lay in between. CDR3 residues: CASIDIEEYYGYTF. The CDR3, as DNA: TGTGCCAGTATCGATATAGAGGAGTACTATGGCTACACCTTC.

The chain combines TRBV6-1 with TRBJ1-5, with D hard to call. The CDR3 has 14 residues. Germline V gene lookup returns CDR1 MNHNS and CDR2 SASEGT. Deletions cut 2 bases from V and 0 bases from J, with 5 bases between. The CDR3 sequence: CASSESVSNQPQHF. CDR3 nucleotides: TGTGCCAGCAGTGAATCGGTTAGCAATCAGCCCCAGCATTTT.

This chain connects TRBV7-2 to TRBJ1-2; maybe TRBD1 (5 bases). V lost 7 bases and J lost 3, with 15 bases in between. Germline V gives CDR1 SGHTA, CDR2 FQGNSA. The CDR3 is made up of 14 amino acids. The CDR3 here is CASTLIGGDYGYTF. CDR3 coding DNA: TGTGCCAGCACCCTTATTGGGGGGGACTATGGCTACACCTTC.

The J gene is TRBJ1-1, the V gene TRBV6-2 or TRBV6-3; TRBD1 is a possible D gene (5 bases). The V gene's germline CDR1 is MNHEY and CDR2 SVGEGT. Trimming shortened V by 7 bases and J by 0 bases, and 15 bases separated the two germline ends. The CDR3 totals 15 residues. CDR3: CASIPRGEVNTEAFF. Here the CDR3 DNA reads TGTGCCAGCATCCCTCGGGGGGAGGTGAACACTGAAGCTTTCTTT.

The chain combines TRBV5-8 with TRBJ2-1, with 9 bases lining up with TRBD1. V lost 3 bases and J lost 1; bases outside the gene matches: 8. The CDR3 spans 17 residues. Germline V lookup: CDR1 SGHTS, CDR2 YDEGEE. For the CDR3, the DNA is TGTGCCAGCAGCTCCAAAGCCGGGACAGGGTCCTACAATGAGCAGTTCTTC. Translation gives CASSSKAGTGSYNEQFF.

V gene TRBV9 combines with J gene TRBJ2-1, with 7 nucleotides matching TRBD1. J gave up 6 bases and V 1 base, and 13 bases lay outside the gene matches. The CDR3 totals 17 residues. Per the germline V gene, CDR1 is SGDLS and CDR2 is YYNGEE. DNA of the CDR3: TGTGCCAGCAGCGTACTCGCCAGACAGGGAAGCATCAATGAGCAGTTCTTC. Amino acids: CASSVLARQGSINEQFF.

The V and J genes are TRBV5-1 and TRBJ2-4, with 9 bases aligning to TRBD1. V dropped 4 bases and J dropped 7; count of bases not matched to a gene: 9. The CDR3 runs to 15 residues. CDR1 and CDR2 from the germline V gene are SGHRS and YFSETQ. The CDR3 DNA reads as TGCGCCAGCAGCCCTGGGACAGGGAGGTGGAACATTCAGTACTTC. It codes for CASSPGTGRWNIQYF. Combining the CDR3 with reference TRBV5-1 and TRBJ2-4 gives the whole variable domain KAGVTQTPRYLIKTRGQQVTLSCSPISGHRSVSWYQQTPGQGLQFLFEYFSETQRNKGNFPGRFSGRQFSNSRSEMNVSTLELGDSALYLCASSPGTGRWNIQYFGAGTRLSVL.

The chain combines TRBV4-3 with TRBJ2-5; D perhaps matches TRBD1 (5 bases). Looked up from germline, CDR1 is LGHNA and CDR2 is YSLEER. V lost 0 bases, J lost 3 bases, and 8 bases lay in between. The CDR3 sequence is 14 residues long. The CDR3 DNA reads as TGCGCCAGCAGCCAAGACCCCAGGGAAGAGACCCAGTACTTC. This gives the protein CASSQDPREETQYF.

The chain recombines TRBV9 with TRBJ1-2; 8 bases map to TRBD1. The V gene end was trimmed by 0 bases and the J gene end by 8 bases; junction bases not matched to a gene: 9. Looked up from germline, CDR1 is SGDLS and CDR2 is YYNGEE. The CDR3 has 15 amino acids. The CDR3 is CASSVEGTGREGYTF. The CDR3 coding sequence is TGTGCCAGCAGCGTAGAGGGGACAGGCCGGGAAGGCTACACCTTC.

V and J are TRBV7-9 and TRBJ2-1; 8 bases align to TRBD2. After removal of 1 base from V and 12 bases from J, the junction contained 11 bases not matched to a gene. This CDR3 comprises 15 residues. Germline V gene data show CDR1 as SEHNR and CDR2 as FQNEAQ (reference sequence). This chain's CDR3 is CASSLVSGAGLGQFF. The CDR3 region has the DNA TGTGCCAGCAGCTTAGTTAGCGGGGCCGGCCTCGGGCAGTTCTTC.

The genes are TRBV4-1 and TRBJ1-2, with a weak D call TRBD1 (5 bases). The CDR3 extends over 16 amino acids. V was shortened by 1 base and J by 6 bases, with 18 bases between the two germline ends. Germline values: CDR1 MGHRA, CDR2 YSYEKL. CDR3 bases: TGCGCCAGCAGCCAAGGCGACAGACCCCGCAGGGATGGCTACACCTTC. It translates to CASSQGDRPRRDGYTF.

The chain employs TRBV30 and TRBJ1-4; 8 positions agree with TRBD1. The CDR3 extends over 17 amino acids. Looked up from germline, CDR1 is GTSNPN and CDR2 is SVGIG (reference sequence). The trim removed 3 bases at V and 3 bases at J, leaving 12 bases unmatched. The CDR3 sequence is CAWSTGGSFRANEKLFF. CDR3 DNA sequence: TGTGCCTGGAGCACAGGGGGTTCATTTAGAGCTAATGAAAAACTGTTTTTT.

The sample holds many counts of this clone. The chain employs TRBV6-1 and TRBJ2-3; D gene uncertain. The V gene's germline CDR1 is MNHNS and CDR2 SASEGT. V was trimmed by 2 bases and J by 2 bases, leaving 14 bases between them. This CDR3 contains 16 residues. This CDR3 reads CASSEFRRAFTDTQYF. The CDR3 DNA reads TGTGCCAGCAGTGAATTCAGGCGCGCTTTCACAGATACGCAGTATTTT.

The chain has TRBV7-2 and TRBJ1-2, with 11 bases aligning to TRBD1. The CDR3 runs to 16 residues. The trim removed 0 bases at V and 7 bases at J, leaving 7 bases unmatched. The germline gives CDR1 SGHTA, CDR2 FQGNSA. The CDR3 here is CASSLAGTGGWSGYTF. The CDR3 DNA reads TGTGCCAGCAGCTTAGCAGGGACAGGGGGTTGGAGTGGCTACACCTTC.

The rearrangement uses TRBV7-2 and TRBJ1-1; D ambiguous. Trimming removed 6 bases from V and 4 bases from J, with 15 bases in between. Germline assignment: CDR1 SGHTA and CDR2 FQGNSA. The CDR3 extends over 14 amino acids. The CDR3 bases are TGTGCCAGCAGTTCGCGGAGGGAGGGCACTGAAGCTTTCTTT. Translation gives CASSSRREGTEAFF.

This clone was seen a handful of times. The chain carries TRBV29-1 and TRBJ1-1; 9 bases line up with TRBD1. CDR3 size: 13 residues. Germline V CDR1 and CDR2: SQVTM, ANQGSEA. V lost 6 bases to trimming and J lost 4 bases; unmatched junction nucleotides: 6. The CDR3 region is CSVADRGFTEAFF. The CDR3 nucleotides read TGCAGCGTCGCGGACAGGGGTTTCACTGAAGCTTTCTTT. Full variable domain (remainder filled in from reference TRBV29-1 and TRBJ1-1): SAVISQKPSRDICQRGTSLTIQCQVDSQVTMMFWYRQQPGQSLTLIATANQGSEATYESGFVIDKFPISRPNLTFSTLTVSNMSPEDSSIYLCSVADRGFTEAFFGQGTRLTVV.